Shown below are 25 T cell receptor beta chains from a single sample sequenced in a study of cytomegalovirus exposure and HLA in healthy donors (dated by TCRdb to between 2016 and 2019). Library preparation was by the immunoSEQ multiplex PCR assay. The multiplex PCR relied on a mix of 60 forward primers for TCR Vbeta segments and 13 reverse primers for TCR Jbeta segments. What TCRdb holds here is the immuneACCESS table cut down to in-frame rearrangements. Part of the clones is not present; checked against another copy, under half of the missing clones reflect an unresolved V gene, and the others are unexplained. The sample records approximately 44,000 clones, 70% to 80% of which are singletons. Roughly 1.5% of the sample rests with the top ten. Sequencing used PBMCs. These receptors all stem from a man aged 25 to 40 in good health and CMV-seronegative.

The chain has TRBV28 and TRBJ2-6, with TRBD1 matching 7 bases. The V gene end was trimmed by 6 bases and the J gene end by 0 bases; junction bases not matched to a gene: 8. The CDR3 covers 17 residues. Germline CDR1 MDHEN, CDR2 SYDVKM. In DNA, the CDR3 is TGTGCCAGCAGCTCGGGACAGCACTTCTCTGGGGCCAACGTCCTGACTTTC. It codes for CASSSGQHFSGANVLTF.

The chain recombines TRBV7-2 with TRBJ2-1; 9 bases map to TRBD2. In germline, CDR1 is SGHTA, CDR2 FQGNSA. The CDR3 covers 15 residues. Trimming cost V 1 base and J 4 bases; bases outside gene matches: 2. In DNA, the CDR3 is TGTGCCAGCAGCTTAGGCGGGAGGGTGTACAATGAGCAGTTCTTC. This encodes CASSLGGRVYNEQFF.

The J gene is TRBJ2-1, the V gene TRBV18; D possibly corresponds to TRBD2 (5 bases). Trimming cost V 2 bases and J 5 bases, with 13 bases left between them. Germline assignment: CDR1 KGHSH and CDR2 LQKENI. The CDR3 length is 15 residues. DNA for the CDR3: TGTGCCAGCTCACCAAGACCTAGCCTTGACAATGAGCAGTTCTTC. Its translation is CASSPRPSLDNEQFF.

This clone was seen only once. The CDR3 coding sequence is TGTGCCAGTGTCGAGCAGGCCCCCTACGAGCAGTACTTC. It translates to CASVEQAPYEQYF. J is TRBJ2-7 and V is TRBV6-1; D remains ambiguous. V lost 9 bases and J lost 2, with 14 bases in between. The CDR3 sequence is 13 residues long. Germline V gene sequence: CDR1 MNHNS, CDR2 SASEGT.

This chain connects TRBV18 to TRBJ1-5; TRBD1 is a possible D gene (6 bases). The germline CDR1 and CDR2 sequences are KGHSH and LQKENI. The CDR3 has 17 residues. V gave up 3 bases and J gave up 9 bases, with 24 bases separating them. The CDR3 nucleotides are TGTGCCAGCTCACCCACGGACAGTATATCAGGTCGAGGGCCCCAGCATTTT. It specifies CASSPTDSISGRGPQHF.

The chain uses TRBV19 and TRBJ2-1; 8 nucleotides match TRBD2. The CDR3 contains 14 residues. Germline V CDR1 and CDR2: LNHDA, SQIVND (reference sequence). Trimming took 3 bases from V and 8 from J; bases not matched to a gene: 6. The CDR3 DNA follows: TGTGCCAGTAGTATCACGGGACTAGTATATGAGCAGTTCTTC. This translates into CASSITGLVYEQFF.

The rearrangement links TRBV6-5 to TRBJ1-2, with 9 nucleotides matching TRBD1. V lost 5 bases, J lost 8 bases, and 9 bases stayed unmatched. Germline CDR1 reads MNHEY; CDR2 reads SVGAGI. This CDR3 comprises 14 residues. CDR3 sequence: CASSLDRGSSGYTF. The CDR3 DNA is TGTGCCAGCAGTCTAGACAGGGGGAGTTCGGGCTACACCTTC.

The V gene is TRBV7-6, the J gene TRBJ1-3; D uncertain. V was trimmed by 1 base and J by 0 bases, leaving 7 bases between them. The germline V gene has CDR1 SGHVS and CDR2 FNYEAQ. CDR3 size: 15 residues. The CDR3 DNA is TGTGCCAGCAGCTTAGAGCCTTCCTCTGGAAACACCATATATTTT. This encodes CASSLEPSSGNTIYF.

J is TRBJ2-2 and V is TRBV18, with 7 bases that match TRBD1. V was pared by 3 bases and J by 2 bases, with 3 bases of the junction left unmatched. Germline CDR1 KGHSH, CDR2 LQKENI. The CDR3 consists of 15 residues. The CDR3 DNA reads TGTGCCAGCTCACCGGGACAGACAAACACCGGGGAGCTGTTTTTT. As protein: CASSPGQTNTGELFF.

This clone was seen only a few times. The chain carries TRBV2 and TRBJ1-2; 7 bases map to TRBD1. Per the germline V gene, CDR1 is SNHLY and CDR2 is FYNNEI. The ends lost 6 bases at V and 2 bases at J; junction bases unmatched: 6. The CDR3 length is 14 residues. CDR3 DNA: TGTGCCAGCAGGCCGGGACAGAACAACTATGGCTACACCTTC. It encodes CASRPGQNNYGYTF.

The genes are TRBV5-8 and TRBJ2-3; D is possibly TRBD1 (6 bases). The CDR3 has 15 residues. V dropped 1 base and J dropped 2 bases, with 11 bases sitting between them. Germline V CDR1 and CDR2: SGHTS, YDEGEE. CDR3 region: CASSLLQGYTDTQYF. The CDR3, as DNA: TGTGCCAGCAGCTTGTTGCAGGGGTACACAGATACGCAGTATTTT.

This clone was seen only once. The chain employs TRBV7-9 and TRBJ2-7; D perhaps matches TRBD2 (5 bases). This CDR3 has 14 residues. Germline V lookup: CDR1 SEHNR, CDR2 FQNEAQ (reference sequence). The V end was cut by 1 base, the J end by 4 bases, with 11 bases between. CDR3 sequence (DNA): TGTGCCAGCAGCTTAGGGAGGTTACCATACGAGCAGTACTTC. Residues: CASSLGRLPYEQYF.

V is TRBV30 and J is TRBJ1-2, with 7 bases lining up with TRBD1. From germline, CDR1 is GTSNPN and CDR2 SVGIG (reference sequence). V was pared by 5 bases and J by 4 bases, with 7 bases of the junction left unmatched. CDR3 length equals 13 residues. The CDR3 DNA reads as TGTGCCTGGGGGGGTAGGGGGCTCTATGGCTACACCTTC. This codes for CAWGGRGLYGYTF.

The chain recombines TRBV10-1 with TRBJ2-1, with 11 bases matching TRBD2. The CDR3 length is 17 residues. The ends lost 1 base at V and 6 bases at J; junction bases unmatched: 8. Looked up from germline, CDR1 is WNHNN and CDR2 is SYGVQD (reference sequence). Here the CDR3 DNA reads TGCGCCAGCAGTGAGTATACTAGCGGGAGTAGTGGCAATGAGCAGTTCTTC. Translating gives CASSEYTSGSSGNEQFF.

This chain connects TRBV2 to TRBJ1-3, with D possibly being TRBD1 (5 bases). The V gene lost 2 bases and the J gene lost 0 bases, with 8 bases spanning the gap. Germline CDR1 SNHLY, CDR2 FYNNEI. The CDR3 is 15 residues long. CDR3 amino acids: CASSELRVSGNTIYF. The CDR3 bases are TGTGCCAGCAGTGAACTCAGGGTCTCTGGAAACACCATATATTTT.

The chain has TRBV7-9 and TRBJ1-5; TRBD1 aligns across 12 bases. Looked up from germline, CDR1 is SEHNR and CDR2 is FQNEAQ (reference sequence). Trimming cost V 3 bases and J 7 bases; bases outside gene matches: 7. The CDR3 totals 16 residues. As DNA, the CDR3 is TGTGCCAGCAGCTTGGGGACAGGGGGCCAGGGCCAGCCCCAGCATTTT. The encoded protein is CASSLGTGGQGQPQHF.

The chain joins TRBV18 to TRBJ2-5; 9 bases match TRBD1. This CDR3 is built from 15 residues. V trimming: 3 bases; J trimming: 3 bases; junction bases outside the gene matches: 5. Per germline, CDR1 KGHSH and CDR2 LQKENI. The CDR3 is CASSPKRDREETQYF. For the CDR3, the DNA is TGTGCCAGCTCACCGAAGCGGGACAGGGAAGAGACCCAGTACTTC. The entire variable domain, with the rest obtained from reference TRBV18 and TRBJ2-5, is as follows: NAGVMQNPRHLVRRRGQEARLRCSPMKGHSHVYWYRQLPEEGLKFMVYLQKENIIDESGMPKERFSAEFPKEGPSILRIQQVVRGDSAAYFCASSPKRDREETQYFGPGTRLLVL.

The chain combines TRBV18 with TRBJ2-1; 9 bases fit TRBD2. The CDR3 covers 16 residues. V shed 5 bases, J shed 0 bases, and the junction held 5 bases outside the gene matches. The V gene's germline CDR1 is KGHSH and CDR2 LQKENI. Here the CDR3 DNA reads TGTGCCAGCTCAAAGACTAGCGGAAGCTCCTACAATGAGCAGTTCTTC. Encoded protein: CASSKTSGSSYNEQFF. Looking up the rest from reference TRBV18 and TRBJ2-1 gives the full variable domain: NAGVMQNPRHLVRRRGQEARLRCSPMKGHSHVYWYRQLPEEGLKFMVYLQKENIIDESGMPKERFSAEFPKEGPSILRIQQVVRGDSAAYFCASSKTSGSSYNEQFFGPGTRLTVL.

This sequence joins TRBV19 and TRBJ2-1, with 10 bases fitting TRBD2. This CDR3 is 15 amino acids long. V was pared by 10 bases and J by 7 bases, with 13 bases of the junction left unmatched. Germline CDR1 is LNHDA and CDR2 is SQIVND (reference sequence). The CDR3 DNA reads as TGTGCCACTGGTATTGGGACTAGCGAGATAAATGAGCAGTTCTTC. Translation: CATGIGTSEINEQFF.

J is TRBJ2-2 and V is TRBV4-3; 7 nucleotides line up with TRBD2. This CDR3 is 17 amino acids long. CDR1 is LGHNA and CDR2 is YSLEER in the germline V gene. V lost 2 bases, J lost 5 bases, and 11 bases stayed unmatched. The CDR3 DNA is TGCGCCAGCAGCCAAAAGATGGGAGGGGAGTGGACCGGGGAGCTGTTTTTT. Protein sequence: CASSQKMGGEWTGELFF.

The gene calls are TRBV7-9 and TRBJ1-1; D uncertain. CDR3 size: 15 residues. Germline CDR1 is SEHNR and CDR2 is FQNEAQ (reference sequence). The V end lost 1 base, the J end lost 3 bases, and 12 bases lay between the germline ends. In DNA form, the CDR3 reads TGTGCCAGCAGCTTAGAGGCGGGCCGGTACACTGAAGCTTTCTTT. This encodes CASSLEAGRYTEAFF.

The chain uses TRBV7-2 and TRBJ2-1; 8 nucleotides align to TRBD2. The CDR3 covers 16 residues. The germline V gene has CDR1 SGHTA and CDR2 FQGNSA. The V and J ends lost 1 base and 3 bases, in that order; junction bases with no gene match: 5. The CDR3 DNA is TGTGCCAGCAGCTTAGTGTTACTAGCGGTCTACAATGAGCAGTTCTTC. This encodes CASSLVLLAVYNEQFF.

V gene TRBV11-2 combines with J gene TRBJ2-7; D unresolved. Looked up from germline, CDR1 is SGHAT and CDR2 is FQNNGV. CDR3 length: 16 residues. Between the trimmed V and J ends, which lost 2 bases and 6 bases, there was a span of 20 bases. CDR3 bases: TGTGCCAGCAGCTTAATTCTAACATTACAATCGGGCGAGCAGTACTTC. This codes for CASSLILTLQSGEQYF. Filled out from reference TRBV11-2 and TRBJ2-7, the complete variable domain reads EAGVAQSPRYKIIEKRQSVAFWCNPISGHATLYWYQQILGQGPKLLIQFQNNGVVDDSQLPKDRFSAERLKGVDSTLKIQPAKLEDSAVYLCASSLILTLQSGEQYFGPGTRLTVT.

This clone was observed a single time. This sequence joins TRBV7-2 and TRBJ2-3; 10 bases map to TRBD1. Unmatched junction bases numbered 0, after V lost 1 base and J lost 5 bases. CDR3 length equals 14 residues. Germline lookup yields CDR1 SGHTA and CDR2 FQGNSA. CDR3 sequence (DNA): TGTGCCAGCAGCTTAGGGACAGGGGGAGATACGCAGTATTTT. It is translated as CASSLGTGGDTQYF.

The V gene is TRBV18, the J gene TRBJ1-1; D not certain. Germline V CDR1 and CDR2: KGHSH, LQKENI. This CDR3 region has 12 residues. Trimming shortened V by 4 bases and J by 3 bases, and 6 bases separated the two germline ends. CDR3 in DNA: TGTGCCAGCTCACAGGCGGACACTGAAGCTTTCTTT. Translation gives CASSQADTEAFF.